Each of the 21 T cell receptor beta chains below was sequenced from the same sample in a study of blood T cell repertoires in COVID-19. The table came from immunoSEQ multiplex PCR; TCRdb's copy has only in-frame clones and leaves some out. The sample has a few hundred thousand clones, under 90% seen once. The source material was peripheral blood. These receptors were taken from a woman aged 25 to 39 with COVID-19, enrolled during active disease.

The chain joins TRBV6-6 to TRBJ2-2, with 8 positions matching TRBD2. CDR1 and CDR2 (germline): MNHNY, SVGAGI (reference sequence). V was pared by 5 bases and J by 0 bases, with 5 bases of the junction left unmatched. The CDR3 loop spans 16 amino acids. CDR3 DNA: TGTGCCAGCAGTCGTCAGCGGGGGACGAACACCGGGGAGCTGTTTTTT. This translates into CASSRQRGTNTGELFF.

This clone appeared a few times. The chain couples TRBV5-1 to TRBJ2-7, with 9 bases lining up with TRBD1. J lost 5 bases, V lost 4 bases, and 7 bases had no gene match. Germline loops: CDR1 SGHRS, CDR2 YFSETQ. The CDR3 consists of 14 residues. The CDR3 protein is CASSLRDRAHEQYF. CDR3 sequence (DNA): TGCGCCAGCAGCCTCCGGGACAGGGCTCACGAGCAGTACTTC. The variable domain in full, with the rest retrieved from reference TRBV5-1 and TRBJ2-7, is KAGVTQTPRYLIKTRGQQVTLSCSPISGHRSVSWYQQTPGQGLQFLFEYFSETQRNKGNFPGRFSGRQFSNSRSEMNVSTLELGDSALYLCASSLRDRAHEQYFGPGTRLTVT.

The CDR3 region is CASSEPGGISYNSPLHF. CDR3 sequence (DNA): TGTGCCAGCAGTGAGCCAGGGGGTATCTCCTATAATTCACCCCTCCACTTT. V is TRBV6-1 and J is TRBJ1-6; TRBD1 matches 7 bases. Germline V gene lookup returns CDR1 MNHNS and CDR2 SASEGT. V dropped 3 bases and J dropped 0; count of bases not matched to a gene: 5. The CDR3 consists of 17 residues.

CDR3 sequence reads: CASSPSGPNSPLHF. DNA of the CDR3: TGTGCCAGCAGCCCCAGTGGGCCTAATTCACCCCTCCACTTT. V is TRBV7-2 and J is TRBJ1-6, with no clear D. From germline, CDR1 is SGHTA and CDR2 FQGNSA. Trimming left V 5 bases short and J 6 bases short, with 11 bases between. This CDR3 is 14 amino acids long.

The chain couples TRBV13 to TRBJ1-6; possible D gene TRBD1, 6 bases. The CDR3 has 13 residues. Trimming removed 4 bases at V and 9 bases at J, with 10 bases between. Germline assignment: CDR1 PRHDT and CDR2 FYEKMQ (reference sequence). CDR3 sequence (DNA): TGTGCCAGCAGCTACAGGGAAACTTCACCCCTCCACTTT. Translating gives CASSYRETSPLHF.

The chain combines TRBV4-1 with TRBJ1-5; maybe TRBD1 (5 bases). CDR1 and CDR2 from the germline V gene are MGHRA and YSYEKL. The CDR3 length is 15 residues. V lost 6 bases to trimming and J lost 7 bases, with 19 bases between them. The CDR3 here is CASSPPGREAQPQHF. Written as DNA, the CDR3 is TGCGCCAGCAGTCCTCCGGGACGGGAGGCGCAGCCCCAGCATTTT.

The V call is TRBV13, the J call TRBJ2-3; D is ambiguous. Germline CDR1 and CDR2: PRHDT and FYEKMQ (reference sequence). The CDR3 loop spans 15 amino acids. Between the trimmed V and J ends, which lost 0 bases and 1 base, there was a span of 8 bases. CDR3 region: CASSLGLDGTDTQYF. The CDR3 nucleotides read TGTGCCAGCAGCTTAGGCCTAGACGGCACAGATACGCAGTATTTT.

V usage is TRBV23-1 and J usage is TRBJ2-1; D may be TRBD1 (6 bases). TRBV23-1 has ORF status, its function being uncertain. V was clipped by 10 bases and J by 12 bases, with 37 bases between them. The CDR3 has 18 amino acids. In nucleotides, the CDR3 is TGCGCCAACAAAACATACCGGATACAGGGCCGAAGAAAAAAGGTGCAGTTCTTC. Translation: CANKTYRIQGRRKKVQFF.

This chain joins TRBV7-2 and TRBJ1-5, with D tentatively TRBD1 (5 bases). V was pared by 1 base and J by 4 bases, with 11 bases between. In germline, CDR1 is SGHTA, CDR2 FQGNSA. The CDR3 is made up of 15 amino acids. The CDR3 DNA reads TGTGCCAGCAGCTTAGATGGGGCAGGTAATCAGCCCCAGCATTTT. As protein: CASSLDGAGNQPQHF.

This clone was seen once. The chain links TRBV18 to TRBJ1-6; a weak D match, TRBD1 (6 bases). CDR3 size: 14 residues. Looked up from germline, CDR1 is KGHSH and CDR2 is LQKENI. V was trimmed by 2 bases and J by 6 bases, leaving 8 bases between them. The CDR3 is CASSPWDTNSPLHF. CDR3 coding DNA: TGTGCCAGCTCACCATGGGACACTAATTCACCCCTCCACTTT.

The chain employs TRBV19 and TRBJ2-7; TRBD2 agrees at 9 bases. Germline trimming cut 3 bases from V and 6 bases from J; bases unmatched to any gene: 6. CDR1 is LNHDA, CDR2 SQIVND, per germline (reference sequence). The CDR3 has 14 residues. The CDR3 protein is CASSIGLASTEQYF. The CDR3 coding sequence is TGTGCCAGTAGTATTGGACTAGCGTCGACCGAGCAGTACTTC.

The V call is TRBV3-1 (or the pseudogene TRBV3-2), the J call TRBJ2-1; 10 bases are a match to TRBD2. The germline V gene has CDR1 LGHDT and CDR2 YNNKEL (reference sequence). The ends lost 1 base at V and 0 bases at J; junction bases unmatched: 6. CDR3 size: 18 residues. CDR3 nucleotides: TGTGCCAGCAGCCAAGGGCCTAGCGGGGGAAGCTCCTACAATGAGCAGTTCTTC. Translated, it gives CASSQGPSGGSSYNEQFF.

The chain combines TRBV6-6 with TRBJ1-2; D is possibly TRBD1 (6 bases). The CDR3 covers 15 residues. Per germline, CDR1 MNHNY and CDR2 SVGAGI (reference sequence). The V gene lost 6 bases and the J gene lost 6 bases, with 20 bases spanning the gap. This CDR3 reads CASSAKPRGNDGYTF. CDR3 nucleotide sequence: TGTGCCAGCAGCGCAAAGCCGAGGGGGAACGATGGCTACACCTTC.

The chain employs TRBV5-1 and TRBJ1-3; TRBD1 matches 7 bases. Unmatched junction bases numbered 9, after V lost 0 bases and J lost 15 bases. Germline V gene data show CDR1 as SGHRS and CDR2 as YFSETQ. This CDR3 is 13 amino acids long. CDR3 amino acids: CASSLVGQSASYF. CDR3 nucleotides: TGCGCCAGCAGCTTGGTGGGACAGTCCGCCTCATATTTT.

This sequence joins TRBV20-1 and TRBJ2-7; 7 nucleotides match TRBD1. The CDR3 loop spans 11 amino acids. The V gene's germline CDR1 is DFQATT and CDR2 SNEGSKA (reference sequence). With V trimmed by 5 bases and J by 6 bases, 4 bases remained unmatched. This CDR3 reads CSAQTGSEQYV. The CDR3 coding sequence is TGCAGTGCTCAGACAGGGTCCGAGCAGTACGTC.

The chain combines TRBV19 with TRBJ1-5, with 9 bases identical to TRBD1. The CDR3 length is 17 residues. Germline V lookup: CDR1 LNHDA, CDR2 SQIVND (reference sequence). J lost 5 bases, V lost 5 bases, and 13 bases had no gene match. Here the CDR3 DNA reads TGTGCCAGTAGTTTGGGGACAGGGATCCAAGCGCATCAGCCCCAGCATTTT. This translates into CASSLGTGIQAHQPQHF.

The CDR3 DNA reads as TGTGCCAGTAGTATCCTGGGCTCTCAGCCCCAGCATTTT. It codes for CASSILGSQPQHF. V gene TRBV19 combines with J gene TRBJ1-5; no definite D call. Trimming left V 3 bases short and J 6 bases short, with 9 bases between. CDR1 and CDR2 from the germline V gene are LNHDA and SQIVND (reference sequence). The CDR3 extends over 13 amino acids. Full variable domain (rest looked up from reference TRBV19 and TRBJ1-5): DGGITQSPKYLFRKEGQNVTLSCEQNLNHDAMYWYRQDPGQGLRLIYYSQIVNDFQKGDIAEGYSVSREKKESFPLTVTSAQKNPTAFYLCASSILGSQPQHFGDGTRLSIL.

The rearrangement uses TRBV9 and TRBJ2-3; 11 bases are shared with TRBD2. CDR3 length equals 16 residues. CDR1 and CDR2 (germline): SGDLS, YYNGEE. Trimming cost V 4 bases and J 0 bases; bases outside gene matches: 4. This CDR3 reads CASSSRLAGSTDTQYF. The DNA of the CDR3 is TGTGCCAGCAGCTCCCGACTAGCGGGGAGCACAGATACGCAGTATTTT.

Turning to this clone: The sample contains more than one DNA sequence encoding this CDR3. The rearrangement links TRBV9 to TRBJ2-3, with D hard to call. Germline V gene data show CDR1 as SGDLS and CDR2 as YYNGEE. This CDR3 has 14 amino acids. Trimming took off 0 bases at V and 2 bases at J, with 7 bases between the two ends. CDR3 protein: CASSVGGSTDTQYF. For the CDR3, the DNA is TGTGCCAGCAGCGTAGGAGGATCCACAGATACGCAGTATTTT.

V is TRBV6-4 and J is TRBJ1-2; tentative D call: TRBD1 (5 bases). This CDR3 is built from 14 residues. CDR1 is MRHNA, CDR2 SNTAGT, per germline. V shed 6 bases and J shed 4 bases, with 15 bases lying between them. CDR3 nucleotides: TGTGCCAGCAGCCCAGGGTTAGGAAGCTATGGCTACACCTTC. This encodes CASSPGLGSYGYTF.

CDR3 DNA: TGTGCCAGCAGCCAAGATCGAGGGATTTCCTACAATGAGCAGTTCTTC. This codes for CASSQDRGISYNEQFF. The chain uses TRBV3-1 (or the pseudogene TRBV3-2) and TRBJ2-1; D perhaps matches TRBD2 (5 bases). Trimming shortened V by 0 bases and J by 1 base, and 10 bases separated the two germline ends. CDR1 and CDR2 (germline): LGHDT, YNNKEL (reference sequence). The CDR3 contains 16 residues.